This entry lists 6 T cell receptor beta chains sequenced from one sample in a study of blood T cell repertoires in COVID-19. Sequencing was performed with immunoSEQ multiplex PCR; in TCRdb, only in-frame clones are kept and a portion is missing. The sample lists around 68,000 clones, roughly three quarters occurring once. Sequencing was carried out using peripheral blood. The receptors shown here come from a human donor in a cohort sampled during active COVID-19.

There are a few counts of this clone. This chain connects TRBV7-9 to TRBJ2-3; the D is unclear. Trimming left V 5 bases short and J 0 bases short, with 3 bases between. Germline V lookup: CDR1 SEHNR, CDR2 FQNEAQ (reference sequence). CDR3 length: 12 amino acids. CDR3 protein: CASSPSTDTQYF. The DNA of the CDR3 is TGTGCCAGCAGCCCGAGCACAGATACGCAGTATTTT.

The rearrangement joins TRBV5-4 to TRBJ2-1; 8 nucleotides align to TRBD2. J gave up 4 bases and V 0 bases, and 6 bases lay outside the gene matches. CDR1 is SGHNT and CDR2 is YYREEE in the germline V gene (reference sequence). CDR3 length equals 16 residues. CDR3 DNA: TGTGCCAGCAGCTTGGGCGTTTCGGGAGGGTACAATGAGCAGTTCTTC. Protein: CASSLGVSGGYNEQFF.

This rearrangement joins TRBV6-5 to TRBJ1-5; D perhaps matches TRBD1 (5 bases). V lost 5 bases, J lost 7 bases, and 9 bases lay in between. The CDR3 is 12 amino acids. Germline V lookup: CDR1 MNHEY, CDR2 SVGAGI. CDR3 coding DNA: TGTGCCAGCAGTAGTAGGGGCCAGCCCCAGCATTTT. Its translation is CASSSRGQPQHF.

The chain joins TRBV28 to TRBJ2-3; 10 bases fit TRBD2. Germline V gene lookup returns CDR1 MDHEN and CDR2 SYDVKM. The CDR3 length is 15 residues. V shed 2 bases and J 1 base; nucleotides not matched to a gene: 0. This CDR3 reads CASSLGTSGTDTQYF. The CDR3 coding sequence is TGTGCCAGCAGTTTAGGGACTAGCGGCACAGATACGCAGTATTTT. Complete variable domain (other parts from reference TRBV28 and TRBJ2-3): DVKVTQSSRYLVKRTGEKVFLECVQDMDHENMFWYRQDPGLGLRLIYFSYDVKMKEKGDIPEGYSVSREKKERFSLILESASTNQTSMYLCASSLGTSGTDTQYFGPGTRLTVL.

The chain is built from TRBV20-1 and TRBJ2-7, with TRBD2 identical over 7 bases. Trimming at V came to 3 bases and at J to 2 bases, leaving 4 bases not matched to a gene. This CDR3 has 13 residues. Germline CDR1 DFQATT, CDR2 SNEGSKA (reference sequence). In nucleotides, the CDR3 is TGCAGTGCTAGTCCCGGGACTACCTACGAGCAGTACTTC. As protein: CSASPGTTYEQYF.

The chain's CDR3 is CSVLGPSGVTNTGELFF. The CDR3 nucleotides read TGCAGCGTTTTGGGCCCGTCGGGGGTGACGAACACCGGGGAGCTGTTTTTT. V gene TRBV29-1 combines with J gene TRBJ2-2, with D tentatively TRBD2 (6 bases). Germline values: CDR1 SQVTM, CDR2 ANQGSEA. The CDR3 has 17 amino acids. Trimming left V 5 bases short and J 0 bases short, with 19 bases between.